This T cell receptor beta chain was found in a study of regulatory T cells in long-lasting Graves disease. General observations from the study: Compared with new cases, persistent Graves' patients showed reduced TCR diversity. Whereas 966 public clonotypes were shared by new patients, persistent patients shared more, at around 2,700. Persistent disease exhibited a predilection for TRBV28, TRBJ1-2 and TRBJ2-5.

Time point noted: persistent/refractory GD, antithyroid drugs over 5 years with positive TRAb. Making the TCR library involved RNA that had been extracted from PBMCs. Patients hailed from an endocrinology department in Xi'an, China. There are 17 residues in the CDR3. The V segment lost 2 bases and the J segment 4 bases; nucleotides outside the gene matches: 11. Germline values: CDR1 MGHRA, CDR2 YSYEKL. This clonotype was counted between two and nine times. Its specificity is unknown. According to the study, TCR beta libraries were built with iRepertoire HTBI primers and CDR3-region Arm-PCR. Each CDR3 protein gets one entry after TCRdb re-called the multiplex PCR reads with MiXCR. In the table there are 300,000 to 500,000 distinct CDR3 sequences, less than 25% of which are singletons.

This chain links TRBV4-1 with TRBJ2-7; TRBD2 matches 10 bases. The receptor comes from a female donor with Graves disease. The input for sequencing was peripheral blood mononuclear cells (PBMCs), taken when the disease was refractory, from a patient treated with antithyroid drugs. The CDR3 sequence: CASSQIGGLAGAYEQYF. CDR3 sequence (DNA): TGCGCCAGCAGCCAAATAGGAGGTCTAGCGGGAGCGTACGAGCAGTACTTC.